This record looks at one T cell receptor beta chain sequence and its context. The source of the sample is a study of siplizumab effects on memory and regulatory T cells. The germline CDR1 and CDR2 sequences are KGHSH and LQKENI. V was cut by 2 bases and J by 5 bases, with 12 bases left in between. The CDR3 length is 15 residues. Each sample had 95,000 to 100,000 TCR templates assayed. Measured with immunoSEQ multiplex PCR; TCRdb has only the in-frame clones, and not every one. The sample includes tens of thousands of clones, nearly 95% seen only once; the top ten take 0.3%. The sequence came from a human donor in good health. V is TRBV18 and J is TRBJ2-2, with D tentatively TRBD2 (5 bases). The specimen was non-Treg CD4+ T cells sorted from blood. CDR3 loop: CASSPSGGGTGELFF. CDR3 bases: TGTGCCAGCTCACCAAGTGGCGGCGGGACCGGGGAGCTGTTTTTT.